This T cell receptor (beta chain) stems from a study of T cell changes during pregnancy in multiple sclerosis. The germline gives CDR1 ENHRY, CDR2 SYGVKD. V dropped 10 bases and J dropped 5; count of bases not matched to a gene: 14. The CDR3 runs 15 residues. Repertoires were generated with immunoSEQ multiplex PCR, while TCRdb's copy carries only in-frame clones and drops some. In the table there are about 98,000 clones, under 95% of which are singletons. The receptor's source is a female donor in good health, enrolled as a control in a pregnancy study. The chain carries TRBV10-3 and TRBJ2-1; 7 positions agree with TRBD2. Sample: peripheral blood, taken after pregnancy. CDR3 protein: CATFGGLAVDNEQFF. The CDR3 region has the DNA TGTGCCACCTTTGGAGGGCTAGCGGTCGACAATGAGCAGTTCTTC.